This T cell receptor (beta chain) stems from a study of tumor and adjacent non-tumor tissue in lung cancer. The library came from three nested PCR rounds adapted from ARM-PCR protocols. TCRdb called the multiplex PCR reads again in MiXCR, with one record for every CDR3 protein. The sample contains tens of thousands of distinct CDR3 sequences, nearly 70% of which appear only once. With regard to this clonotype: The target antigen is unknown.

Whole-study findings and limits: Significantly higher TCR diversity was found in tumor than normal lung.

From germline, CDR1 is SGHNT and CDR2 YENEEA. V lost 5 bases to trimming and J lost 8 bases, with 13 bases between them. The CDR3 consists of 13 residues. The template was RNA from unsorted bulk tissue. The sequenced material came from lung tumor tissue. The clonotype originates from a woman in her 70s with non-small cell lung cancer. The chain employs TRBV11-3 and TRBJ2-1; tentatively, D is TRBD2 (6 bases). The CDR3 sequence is CASSPPRDDEQFF. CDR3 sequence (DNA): TGTGCCAGCAGCCCCCCGCGGGACGATGAGCAGTTCTTC. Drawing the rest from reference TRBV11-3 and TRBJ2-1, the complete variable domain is EAGVVQSPRYKIIEKKQPVAFWCNPISGHNTLYWYLQNLGQGPELLIRYENEEAVDDSQLPKDRFSAERLKGVDSTLKIQPAELGDSAVYLCASSPPRDDEQFFGPGTRLTVL.